Each of the 21 T cell receptor beta chains below was sequenced from the same sample in a study of beta chain features in type 1 diabetes. Every isolated RNA sample was fully reverse transcribed, so sequencing captured expressed TCRB transcripts. The assay was immunoSEQ multiplex PCR, and TCRdb's table has in-frame clones only and misses some. The data hold 500,000 to 650,000 clones, with around 12% observed a single time. Overall study results and limits: Type 1 diabetes patients had TCRB CDR3s that were shorter (moderately but significantly so) in all four CD4+ subsets.

These receptors have no identified antigens. The sequencing input was naive CD4+ T cells from blood. The receptors come from a man aged 25-45 years with type 1 diabetes.

This clone has only a few counts. The chain couples TRBV7-2 to TRBJ1-3; D unclear. The V gene lost 2 bases and the J gene lost 8 bases, with 10 bases spanning the gap. This CDR3 region has 13 residues. CDR1 SGHTA and CDR2 FQGNSA come from the germline V gene. The CDR3 region has the DNA TGTGCCAGCAGCTTACCCCAGATTCACACCATATATTTT. This gives the protein CASSLPQIHTIYF.

This clone has just a few counts. Other DNA sequences from this sample encode an identical CDR3 as well. The V call is TRBV5-1, the J call TRBJ1-2, with TRBD1 matching over 9 bases. This CDR3 is 14 amino acids long. Trimming cost V 3 bases and J 3 bases; bases outside gene matches: 3. The germline V gene has CDR1 SGHRS and CDR2 YFSETQ. The CDR3 is CASSSGQGDYGYTF. The CDR3 DNA is TGCGCCAGCAGCTCGGGACAGGGCGACTATGGCTACACCTTC.

This clone was picked up a small number of times. The V gene is TRBV10-3, the J gene TRBJ2-1; TRBD2 aligns across 7 bases. Germline V CDR1 and CDR2: ENHRY, SYGVKD. The CDR3 length is 14 residues. The V and J ends lost 6 bases and 5 bases, in that order; junction bases with no gene match: 7. CDR3 nucleotides: TGTGCCATCAGCCCCGGGACTACTGACAATGAGCAGTTCTTC. It codes for CAISPGTTDNEQFF.

The V and J genes are TRBV5-1 and TRBJ2-5; 11 nucleotides align to TRBD2. Germline CDR1 SGHRS, CDR2 YFSETQ. CDR3 length equals 16 residues. V shed 3 bases and J 4 bases; nucleotides not matched to a gene: 8. CDR3 in amino acids: CASSYSGTSGSETQYF. The DNA for the CDR3 is TGCGCCAGCAGCTACTCCGGGACTAGCGGATCAGAGACCCAGTACTTC.

This clone came up a few times. This CDR3 reads CASSPREESTDTQYF. The DNA of the CDR3 is TGTGCCAGCTCACCCCGGGAGGAGAGCACAGATACGCAGTATTTT. This rearrangement joins TRBV18 to TRBJ2-3; 7 positions agree with TRBD2. The CDR3 sequence is 15 residues long. V was pared by 3 bases and J by 0 bases, with 3 bases of the junction left unmatched. CDR1 and CDR2 (germline): KGHSH, LQKENI.

This chain links TRBV7-9 with TRBJ1-2; no clear D gene. V was shortened by 2 bases and J by 9 bases, with 10 bases between the two germline ends. This CDR3 spans 12 amino acids. The germline CDR1 and CDR2 sequences are SEHNR and FQNEAQ (reference sequence). CDR3 amino acids: CASSLLIGSYTF. For the CDR3, the DNA is TGTGCCAGCAGCTTATTGATCGGGAGCTACACCTTC.

V usage is TRBV7-2 and J usage is TRBJ2-3; either TRBD1 or TRBD2 may fit D (6 bases each). Between the trimmed V and J ends, which lost 5 bases and 3 bases, there was a span of 21 bases. The CDR3 contains 17 residues. Germline assignment: CDR1 SGHTA and CDR2 FQGNSA. In nucleotides, the CDR3 is TGTGCCAGCAGCCCCGGTTGGCGGGACACCCTAACAGATACGCAGTATTTT. It codes for CASSPGWRDTLTDTQYF.

This rearrangement joins TRBV7-2 to TRBJ2-3; 11 bases are a match to TRBD1. In germline, CDR1 is SGHTA, CDR2 FQGNSA. Losses at the gene ends were 1 base for V and 5 bases for J; bases not matched to a gene: 8. The CDR3 extends over 17 amino acids. The CDR3, as DNA: TGTGCCAGCAGCTTAGGGGTGTTGGGACAGGGGGGAGATACGCAGTATTTT. Translation gives CASSLGVLGQGGDTQYF.

As for this clone: In the same sample, other DNA sequences code for this CDR3. This sequence joins TRBV29-1 and TRBJ2-6, with no clear D. The CDR3 totals 12 residues. CDR1 SQVTM and CDR2 ANQGSEA come from the germline V gene. V dropped 5 bases and J dropped 0 bases, with 2 bases sitting between them. The CDR3 spells CSVRSGANVLTF. The CDR3 region has the DNA TGCAGCGTTCGCTCTGGGGCCAACGTCCTGACTTTC.

The chain links TRBV7-8 to TRBJ1-6; D remains ambiguous. The CDR3 is 14 residues long. The V gene's germline CDR1 is SGHVS and CDR2 FQNEAQ. V lost 6 bases and J 1 base, leaving 7 bases between the germline ends. The CDR3 here is CASSINSYNSPLHF. The CDR3 DNA reads as TGTGCCAGCAGTATAAATTCCTATAATTCACCCCTCCACTTT.

This clone occurred a few times. This sample includes further DNA sequences coding for the same CDR3. CDR3 sequence reads: CASSLARADTQYF. DNA for the CDR3: TGTGCCAGCAGCTTAGCGAGGGCAGATACGCAGTATTTT. V gene TRBV7-2 combines with J gene TRBJ2-3; tentatively, D is TRBD2 (5 bases). CDR3 length: 13 amino acids. Trimming took off 0 bases at V and 4 bases at J, with 5 bases between the two ends. Germline V gene data show CDR1 as SGHTA and CDR2 as FQGNSA. The full variable domain, rest sourced from reference TRBV7-2 and TRBJ2-3, is GAGVSQSPSNKVTEKGKDVELRCDPISGHTALYWYRQSLGQGLEFLIYFQGNSAPDKSGLPSDRFSAERTGGSVSTLTIQRTQQEDSAVYLCASSLARADTQYFGPGTRLTVL.

This clone has just a few counts. The chain uses TRBV19 and TRBJ2-1, with TRBD2 identical over 7 bases. The CDR3 loop spans 14 amino acids. Germline V gene sequence: CDR1 LNHDA, CDR2 SQIVND (reference sequence). J gave up 5 bases and V 5 bases, and 6 bases lay outside the gene matches. The DNA of the CDR3 is TGTGCCAGTAGTGTCTCGGCGGGGGACAATGAGCAGTTCTTC. Encoded protein: CASSVSAGDNEQFF.

This chain joins TRBV28 and TRBJ1-6; D gene ambiguous. There are 13 residues in the CDR3. The ends were cut back, 5 bases at V and 4 bases at J, with 6 bases in the middle. Germline CDR1 is MDHEN and CDR2 is SYDVKM. The DNA of the CDR3 is TGTGCCAGCAGTCTGAATTATAATTCACCCCTCCACTTT. It translates to CASSLNYNSPLHF.

Of note for this clone: The junction and the germline gene differ at one end; a read error may be behind it. CDR3 coding DNA: TGTGCCAGCAGCATAACGGGCCATCGGAACACCGGGGAGCTGTTTTTT. Encoded protein: CASSITGHRNTGELFF. The J gene is TRBJ2-2, the V gene TRBV7-3; D remains ambiguous. From germline, CDR1 is SGHTA and CDR2 FQGTGA. The CDR3 has 16 amino acids.

This chain connects TRBV6-6 to TRBJ1-1; D call uncertain. CDR1 is MNHNY and CDR2 is SVGAGI in the germline V gene (reference sequence). V lost 8 bases, J lost 0 bases, and 1 base lay in between. This CDR3 spans 10 amino acids. CDR3 protein: CASLNTEAFF. In DNA, the CDR3 is TGTGCCAGCTTGAACACTGAAGCTTTCTTT.

As for this clone: Different DNA sequences within this sample yield the same CDR3. CDR3 DNA sequence: TGTGCCAGCAGCCCCCGGGGGGGTGACGGCTACACCTTC. Residues: CASSPRGGDGYTF. The genes are TRBV7-9 and TRBJ1-2, with a weak D call TRBD1 (5 bases). Trimming took off 5 bases at V and 8 bases at J, with 15 bases between the two ends. CDR1 is SEHNR and CDR2 is FQNEAQ in the germline V gene (reference sequence). CDR3 size: 13 residues.

This clone was seen a few times. DNA of the CDR3: TGTGCCAGCAGTGAAGACCCGGGGGGTAGAGGCTGGGGTCCAGATACGCAGTATTTT. Protein product: CASSEDPGGRGWGPDTQYF. The chain employs TRBV6-1 and TRBJ2-3; 7 bases align to TRBD2. The CDR3 is 19 residues long. From germline, CDR1 is MNHNS and CDR2 SASEGT. V dropped 1 base and J dropped 4; count of bases not matched to a gene: 17.

The chain couples TRBV29-1 to TRBJ1-2; 9 nucleotides agree with TRBD1. Germline V gene sequence: CDR1 SQVTM, CDR2 ANQGSEA. Trimming removed 1 base from V and 6 bases from J; junction bases left unmatched: 0. This CDR3 comprises 12 residues. The CDR3 DNA sequence: TGCAGCGTTGAAGGGACAGGGGATGGCTACACCTTC. As protein: CSVEGTGDGYTF.

In this sample, this clone turned up a few times. The CDR3 spells CASSLSTDSNYGYTF. The CDR3 region has the DNA TGTGCCAGCAGCTTATCCACCGACTCTAACTATGGCTACACCTTC. The chain couples TRBV7-2 to TRBJ1-2; D call uncertain. The CDR3 extends over 15 amino acids. V was cut by 2 bases and J by 0 bases, with 10 bases left in between. Germline assignment: CDR1 SGHTA and CDR2 FQGNSA.

The CDR3 loop reads CASSARGLADYGYTF. The DNA for the CDR3 is TGTGCCAGCAGCGCTAGGGGGCTCGCCGACTATGGCTACACCTTC. J is TRBJ1-2 and V is TRBV9, with 7 bases matching TRBD1. Trimming cost V 3 bases and J 3 bases; bases outside gene matches: 8. Germline CDR1 is SGDLS and CDR2 is YYNGEE. There are 15 residues in the CDR3.

The gene calls are TRBV7-2 and TRBJ2-4; D is unresolved. V lost 8 bases and J lost 5, with 7 bases in between. This CDR3 is 11 amino acids long. The germline V gene encodes CDR1 SGHTA and CDR2 FQGNSA. The CDR3 region has the DNA TGTGCCAGCCGCGGCCAAAACATTCAGTACTTC. This codes for CASRGQNIQYF.